The 27 T cell receptor beta chains below were found in one sample sequenced in a study of OX40 agonist ivuxolimab in advanced cancers. Profiled with immunoSEQ multiplex PCR; TCRdb holds only in-frame clones, not every one. Here the sample spans 98,000 or so clones, roughly nine tenths being singletons. The sample in question was CD4+ or CD8+ T cells sorted from blood, obtained in a trial of the OX40 agonist ivuxolimab. All receptors derive from an adult with an advanced solid tumor such as melanoma, head and neck, liver or kidney cancer.

CDR3 region: CASSVSGEAYEQYF. The CDR3 DNA sequence: TGTGCCAGCAGTGTGTCGGGAGAAGCCTACGAGCAGTACTTC. The chain links TRBV6-1 to TRBJ2-7, with D perhaps matching TRBD2 (6 bases). Germline V lookup: CDR1 MNHNS, CDR2 SASEGT. CDR3 size: 14 residues. V was clipped by 4 bases and J by 2 bases, with 12 bases between them.

This clone was observed a few times. The V gene is TRBV10-3, the J gene TRBJ2-1, with D perhaps TRBD2 (6 bases). V was cut by 10 bases and J by 6 bases, with 16 bases left in between. The CDR3 spans 13 residues. Germline-derived CDR1 and CDR2 are ENHRY and SYGVKD. The CDR3 spells CASGDGRGNEQFF. The CDR3 nucleotides read TGTGCCAGCGGGGACGGAAGAGGCAATGAGCAGTTCTTC.

V and J are TRBV4-1 and TRBJ2-5; D call uncertain. V shed 1 base and J shed 5 bases, with 11 bases lying between them. This CDR3 has 14 residues. CDR1 MGHRA and CDR2 YSYEKL come from the germline V gene. This chain's CDR3 is CASSQVELMETQYF. CDR3 nucleotides: TGCGCCAGCAGCCAAGTCGAACTGATGGAGACCCAGTACTTC.

The J gene is TRBJ2-1, the V gene TRBV7-2; the match to TRBD1 covers 7 bases. The CDR3 length is 15 residues. Germline V gives CDR1 SGHTA, CDR2 FQGNSA. With 1 base clipped from V and 5 bases from J, the junction kept 5 bases outside the gene matches. The CDR3 loop is CASSLGGQRNNEQFF. Here the CDR3 DNA reads TGTGCCAGCAGCTTAGGGGGACAGAGGAACAATGAGCAGTTCTTC.

The chain has TRBV7-2 and TRBJ1-5; 9 bases fit TRBD1. The length of the CDR3 is 15 residues. J lost 6 bases, V lost 5 bases, and 8 bases had no gene match. Germline lookup yields CDR1 SGHTA and CDR2 FQGNSA. CDR3: CASSMGQGGAQPQHF. Written as DNA, the CDR3 is TGTGCCAGCAGCATGGGACAGGGTGGGGCTCAGCCCCAGCATTTT. The whole variable domain, filled in from reference TRBV7-2 and TRBJ1-5, reads GAGVSQSPSNKVTEKGKDVELRCDPISGHTALYWYRQSLGQGLEFLIYFQGNSAPDKSGLPSDRFSAERTGGSVSTLTIQRTQQEDSAVYLCASSMGQGGAQPQHFGDGTRLSIL.

This clone was recorded only once. The chain links TRBV11-2 to TRBJ2-1, with 9 bases fitting TRBD2. The junction had 15 bases not matched to a gene; V was cut back by 3 bases and J by 9 bases. The CDR3 covers 17 residues. CDR1 and CDR2 (germline): SGHAT, FQNNGV. CDR3 nucleotides: TGTGCCAGCAGCTTTAACATAGCGGGAGCGAATTCTGTTGAGCAGTTCTTC. Amino acid sequence: CASSFNIAGANSVEQFF.

This clone was detected only a few times. The chain recombines TRBV19 with TRBJ1-1; tentatively, D is TRBD1 (5 bases). This CDR3 is built from 14 residues. Deletions cut 5 bases from V and 0 bases from J, with 10 bases between. Germline values: CDR1 LNHDA, CDR2 SQIVND (reference sequence). CDR3 nucleotides: TGTGCCAGTAGTGTGACAGCTTTGAACACTGAAGCTTTCTTT. Its translation: CASSVTALNTEAFF.

J is TRBJ2-5 and V is TRBV9, with D possibly being TRBD1 or TRBD2 (6 bases each). Per the germline V gene, CDR1 is SGDLS and CDR2 is YYNGEE. Trimming left V 6 bases short and J 2 bases short, with 20 bases between. This CDR3 comprises 16 residues. For the CDR3, the DNA is TGTGCCAGCACCCGGGACGCCGGGGGCCCTCAAGAGACCCAGTACTTC. It yields the protein CASTRDAGGPQETQYF.

The V gene is TRBV5-6, the J gene TRBJ1-3; no clear D gene. Germline assignment: CDR1 SGHDT and CDR2 YYEEEE. The CDR3 runs to 14 residues. Trimming removed 6 bases at V and 4 bases at J, with 14 bases between. The CDR3 loop is CASTEQGGGNTIYF. The CDR3 DNA is TGTGCCAGCACCGAACAAGGTGGAGGAAACACCATATATTTT.

J is TRBJ1-2 and V is TRBV19; 8 bases fit TRBD1. V lost 4 bases to trimming and J lost 8 bases; unmatched junction nucleotides: 9. CDR3 length: 14 amino acids. Looked up from germline, CDR1 is LNHDA and CDR2 is SQIVND (reference sequence). The CDR3 sequence is CASSTGQGSVGYTF. CDR3 nucleotides: TGTGCCAGTAGTACCGGACAGGGCTCGGTAGGCTACACCTTC.

The chain uses TRBV6-5 and TRBJ2-1, with 11 bases aligning to TRBD2. The germline CDR1 and CDR2 sequences are MNHEY and SVGAGI. J gave up 10 bases and V 2 bases, and 4 bases lay outside the gene matches. This CDR3 spans 14 amino acids. The CDR3: CASSYQGLAVEQFF. In DNA form, the CDR3 reads TGTGCCAGCAGTTACCAGGGACTAGCGGTGGAGCAGTTCTTC.

V gene TRBV7-2 combines with J gene TRBJ2-7; 13 bases line up with TRBD2. Germline CDR1 is SGHTA and CDR2 is FQGNSA. J was trimmed by 6 bases and V by 5 bases; bases with no gene match: 4. The CDR3 is made up of 14 amino acids. CDR3 region: CASSPGLAGAEQYV. The CDR3 DNA is TGTGCCAGCAGCCCAGGACTAGCGGGAGCCGAGCAGTACGTC.

The rearrangement links TRBV7-9 to TRBJ2-5, with D perhaps TRBD1 or TRBD2 (5 bases each). V was pared by 5 bases and J by 8 bases, with 18 bases between. Germline loops: CDR1 SEHNR, CDR2 FQNEAQ (reference sequence). The CDR3 contains 14 residues. The CDR3 here is CASSPGWGGETQYF. The CDR3 DNA reads as TGTGCCAGCAGCCCGGGGTGGGGCGGTGAAACCCAGTACTTC.

The J gene is TRBJ2-3, the V gene TRBV30; D tentatively fits TRBD1 or TRBD2 (5 bases each). This CDR3 region has 14 residues. Germline-derived CDR1 and CDR2 are GTSNPN and SVGIG (reference sequence). Trimming removed 3 bases at V and 1 base at J, with 11 bases between. The CDR3 here is CAWRGVGGTDTQYF. The DNA for the CDR3 is TGTGCCTGGAGGGGGGTAGGAGGCACAGATACGCAGTATTTT.

The gene calls are TRBV27 and TRBJ2-2, with TRBD1 as a possible D gene (5 bases). CDR1 and CDR2 (germline): MNHEY, SMNVEV (reference sequence). V lost 5 bases and J 3 bases, leaving 10 bases between the germline ends. The CDR3 has 14 residues. This CDR3 is CASSPQGYTGELFF. CDR3 in DNA: TGTGCCAGCAGTCCCCAGGGATACACCGGGGAGCTGTTTTTT.

This sequence joins TRBV25-1 and TRBJ1-1; a possible D gene is TRBD1 (5 bases). CDR3 length: 16 residues. The V gene's germline CDR1 is MGHDK and CDR2 SYGVNS. The V gene lost 6 bases and the J gene lost 8 bases, with 25 bases spanning the gap. This CDR3 reads CASSVTGTGVGTEAFF. The CDR3, as DNA: TGTGCCAGCAGCGTAACCGGGACGGGGGTTGGTACCGAAGCTTTCTTT.

J is TRBJ2-3 and V is TRBV9, with D uncertain. The germline CDR1 and CDR2 sequences are SGDLS and YYNGEE. Trimming removed 3 bases from V and 4 bases from J, with 9 bases in between. This CDR3 comprises 13 residues. The CDR3 coding sequence is TGTGCCAGCAGCGCTCGACCCCCAGATACGCAGTATTTT. This codes for CASSARPPDTQYF.

The chain recombines TRBV2 with TRBJ2-7, with 8 bases lining up with TRBD2. The germline gives CDR1 SNHLY, CDR2 FYNNEI. The CDR3 totals 15 residues. V trimming: 6 bases; J trimming: 2 bases; junction bases outside the gene matches: 9. The CDR3 region is CASSSGTRNPYEQYV. Here the CDR3 DNA reads TGTGCCAGCAGCTCCGGGACTAGAAATCCCTACGAGCAGTACGTC.

J is TRBJ2-1 and V is TRBV5-1; 10 positions match TRBD2. The germline V gene has CDR1 SGHRS and CDR2 YFSETQ. The J segment lost 3 bases and the V segment lost 3 bases, leaving 3 bases of the junction unmatched. The CDR3 covers 15 residues. The CDR3 DNA reads TGCGCCAGCAGCTCCGTAGCGGGAGGCTACAATGAGCAGTTCTTC. Its translation: CASSSVAGGYNEQFF.

This rearrangement joins TRBV11-3 to TRBJ1-3, with D unresolved. Deletions cut 0 bases from V and 6 bases from J, with 6 bases between. Germline CDR1 and CDR2: SGHNT and YENEEA. The CDR3 contains 13 residues. Here the CDR3 reads CASSLDAENTIYF. DNA of the CDR3: TGTGCCAGCAGCTTAGATGCCGAAAACACCATATATTTT.

The chain couples TRBV4-3 to TRBJ2-3, with TRBD1 as a possible D gene (6 bases). This CDR3 region has 13 residues. With 5 bases removed from V and 5 bases from J, the gap between germline ends came to 11 bases. Germline loops: CDR1 LGHNA, CDR2 YSLEER. For the CDR3, the DNA is TGCGCCAGCAGCGAAACAGGGATAGATACGCAGTATTTT. It translates to CASSETGIDTQYF.

The V gene is TRBV6-6, the J gene TRBJ2-2; D may be TRBD2 (6 bases). Trimming removed 3 bases from V and 2 bases from J, with 10 bases in between. Germline V gives CDR1 MNHNY, CDR2 SVGAGI (reference sequence). This CDR3 is 15 amino acids long. The CDR3 DNA sequence: TGTGCCAGCAGTTATGAGCGGGCCAACACCGGGGAGCTGTTTTTT. As protein: CASSYERANTGELFF.

The J gene is TRBJ1-2, the V gene TRBV28; D is unclear. This CDR3 is built from 13 residues. The germline V gene has CDR1 MDHEN and CDR2 SYDVKM. V gave up 5 bases and J gave up 1 base, with 8 bases separating them. The CDR3 loop reads CASSIGNNYGYTF. The CDR3 DNA reads as TGTGCCAGCAGTATCGGAAATAACTATGGCTACACCTTC.

In this sample, this clone turned up a few times. V and J are TRBV10-3 and TRBJ1-2; tentatively, D is TRBD1 (5 bases). The CDR3 consists of 18 residues. Germline assignment: CDR1 ENHRY and CDR2 SYGVKD. V dropped 5 bases and J dropped 0 bases, with 22 bases sitting between them. The DNA for the CDR3 is TGTGCCATCAGTCGGGGCCAAGGCACAGACCTTGCTAACTATGGCTACACCTTC. Translated: CAISRGQGTDLANYGYTF.

The gene calls are TRBV5-7 and TRBJ2-6; a weak D match, TRBD2 (5 bases). TRBV5-7 counts as an open reading frame of uncertain function. The V end was cut by 0 bases, the J end by 2 bases, with 12 bases between. The CDR3 is 17 amino acids. This CDR3 is CASSLGRSGTGANVLTF. The CDR3 coding sequence is TGTGCCAGCAGCTTGGGACGTTCGGGGACTGGGGCCAACGTCCTGACTTTC.

This clone was found once. This chain uses TRBV4-1 with TRBJ2-4; TRBD1 aligns across 8 bases. The trim removed 2 bases at V and 9 bases at J, leaving 9 bases unmatched. CDR1 is MGHRA and CDR2 is YSYEKL in the germline V gene. This CDR3 is built from 15 residues. CDR3 DNA sequence: TGCGCCAGCAGCCAAACTAGGGGACAGGCCGGCATTCAGTACTTC. It codes for CASSQTRGQAGIQYF.

The chain recombines TRBV7-6 with TRBJ2-7, with a weak D call TRBD1 (5 bases). The length of the CDR3 is 13 residues. The V gene's germline CDR1 is SGHVS and CDR2 FNYEAQ. The V end lost 4 bases, the J end lost 7 bases, and 14 bases lay between the germline ends. The CDR3 loop is CASSYDRRGEQYF. For the CDR3, the DNA is TGTGCCAGCAGCTATGACAGAAGAGGTGAGCAGTACTTC. The variable domain in full, completed from reference TRBV7-6 and TRBJ2-7, reads GAGVSQSPRYKVTKRGQDVALRCDPISGHVSLYWYRQALGQGPEFLTYFNYEAQQDKSGLPNDRFSAERPEGSISTLTIQRTEQRDSAMYRCASSYDRRGEQYFGPGTRLTVT.